This record covers a single T cell receptor beta chain. TCRbeta library preparation incorporated unique molecular identifiers. From the PCR reads, TCRdb called clonotypes with MiXCR, one entry per CDR3 protein. The sample has approximately 270,000 distinct CDR3 sequences; 9.9% are singletons. The data derive from a study of T-cell reconstitution after alpha-beta-depleted transplantation in children. The length of the CDR3 is 16 residues. Germline V gene data show CDR1 as DFQATT and CDR2 as SNEGSKA (reference sequence). V lost 2 bases and J 0 bases, leaving 11 bases between the germline ends. The chain joins TRBV20-1 to TRBJ1-6; D gene unclear. The specimen comprised PBMCs from the stem cell graft donor, sampled from the stem cell graft. This TCR came from a human donor who donated a stem cell graft to a child with SCID. CDR3 DNA: TGCAGTGCTAGACTAAGGGCCAGCTCCTATAATTCACCCCTCCACTTT. Protein: CSARLRASSYNSPLHF.